The rows below give T cell receptor beta chains drawn from one sample of a study of CD8 T cells in Susac syndrome. TCRdb reanalysed the immunoSEQ multiplex PCR reads using MiXCR and keeps one entry per CDR3 protein. This sample has roughly 150,000 distinct CDR3 sequences, with roughly 95% found just once. Specimen: CD4+ T cells from PBMCs. The receptors were gathered from a human donor with Susac syndrome. The CDR3 runs from the conserved cysteine through the conserved F or W. D genes are given only for firm matches. Not every row has a clone size; where given, it reads once, few, many or a size class.

d_gene: .
v_gene: TRBV6-6
j_gene: TRBJ2-7
abundance: .
CDR3nt: TGTGCCAGCCGCGAGGGGCAGGGCCCCTACGAGCAGTACTTC
CDR3aa: CASREGQGPYEQYF

d_gene: .
v_gene: TRBV20-1
j_gene: TRBJ2-3
abundance: .
CDR3nt: TGCAGTGCTGACCACACTAGCACAGATACGCAGTATTTT
CDR3aa: CSADHTSTDTQYF

d_gene: TRBD1
v_gene: TRBV19
j_gene: TRBJ2-2
abundance: .
CDR3nt: TGTGCCAGTAACGACAGGGTAGAGAGCGGGGAGCTGTTTTTT
CDR3aa: CASNDRVESGELFF

d_gene: .
v_gene: TRBV4-2
j_gene: TRBJ2-5
abundance: .
CDR3nt: TGTGCCAGCAGCCAAGATCCCGCAGGGGCCTCGAGGTCGGAGACCCAGTACTTC
CDR3aa: CASSQDPAGASRSETQYF

d_gene: .
v_gene: TRBV2
j_gene: TRBJ1-1
abundance: .
CDR3nt: TGTGCCAGGAAACAGGGAGTCTACACTGAAGCTTTCTTT
CDR3aa: CARKQGVYTEAFF

d_gene: TRBD2
v_gene: TRBV29-1
j_gene: TRBJ2-1
abundance: .
CDR3nt: TGCACCTACCGCCTAGCGGGGGGCAATGAGCAGTTCTTC
CDR3aa: CTYRLAGGNEQFF

d_gene: .
v_gene: TRBV3-1
j_gene: TRBJ2-1
abundance: once
CDR3nt: TGTGCCAGCAGCCAAGGCAGCGGTGGGGTCTTC
CDR3aa: CASSQGSGGVF

d_gene: .
v_gene: TRBV29-1
j_gene: TRBJ1-2
abundance: once
CDR3nt: TGCAGCGTTGTCCCACAGGGAAAAGACTATGGCTACACCTTC
CDR3aa: CSVVPQGKDYGYTF

d_gene: .
v_gene: TRBV4-2
j_gene: TRBJ2-3
abundance: .
CDR3nt: TGTGCCAGCAGCCAAGAAGGCCCCGGTACGCAGTATTTT
CDR3aa: CASSQEGPGTQYF

d_gene: .
v_gene: TRBV9
j_gene: TRBJ1-1
abundance: .
CDR3nt: TGTGCCAGCAGCCCAGAAAAACTCTTCGTGGGGGGCATGGTTTTCTTT
CDR3aa: CASSPEKLFVGGMVFF

d_gene: .
v_gene: TRBV19
j_gene: TRBJ1-1
abundance: .
CDR3nt: TGTGCCAGTAGTACTAGAGGCGAGCTGAACACTGAAGCTTTCTTT
CDR3aa: CASSTRGELNTEAFF

d_gene: .
v_gene: TRBV6-5
j_gene: TRBJ2-3
abundance: once
CDR3nt: TGTGCCAGCAATCAGGGGGGGGATACGCAGTATTTT
CDR3aa: CASNQGGDTQYF

d_gene: .
v_gene: TRBV10-3
j_gene: TRBJ1-6
abundance: once
CDR3nt: TGTGCCATCAGTGGGGGAGATAATTCACCCCTCCACTTT
CDR3aa: CAISGGDNSPLHF

d_gene: .
v_gene: TRBV6-5
j_gene: TRBJ2-3
abundance: .
CDR3nt: TGTGCCAGCAGTTACGCGTCAGGATCTGCCACAGATACGCAGTATTTT
CDR3aa: CASSYASGSATDTQYF

d_gene: TRBD1
v_gene: TRBV18
j_gene: TRBJ2-1
abundance: .
CDR3nt: TGTGCCAGCTCACCACCGGAAAGGGGGCCCAATGAGCAGTTCTTC
CDR3aa: CASSPPERGPNEQFF

d_gene: TRBD1
v_gene: TRBV29-1
j_gene: TRBJ1-6
abundance: .
CDR3nt: TGCAGCGTTGCGGGGACAGGGACGCCTCCACCCCTCCACTTT
CDR3aa: CSVAGTGTPPPLHF

d_gene: .
v_gene: TRBV29-1
j_gene: TRBJ2-5
abundance: once
CDR3nt: TGCAGGGGGGGAGATCAAGAGACCCAGTACTTC
CDR3aa: CRGGDQETQYF

d_gene: TRBD1
v_gene: TRBV18
j_gene: TRBJ2-5
abundance: .
CDR3nt: TGTGCCAGCTCACCTCACCCGGGACAGCAAGAGACCCAGTACTTC
CDR3aa: CASSPHPGQQETQYF

d_gene: TRBD2
v_gene: TRBV9
j_gene: TRBJ2-3
abundance: .
CDR3nt: TGTGCCAGCAGCGTAAGGAGTAGCGGGGAACGGGATACGCAGTATTTT
CDR3aa: CASSVRSSGERDTQYF

d_gene: .
v_gene: TRBV5-6
j_gene: TRBJ2-2
abundance: .
CDR3nt: TGTGCCAGCAGCCGTCTGAAAACAGGTCCGGGGACCGGGGAGCTGTTTTTT
CDR3aa: CASSRLKTGPGTGELFF

d_gene: .
v_gene: TRBV7-3
j_gene: TRBJ1-2
abundance: .
CDR3nt: TGTGCCAGCAGCTTAAACGCCGGATATGGCTACACCTTC
CDR3aa: CASSLNAGYGYTF

d_gene: .
v_gene: TRBV29-1
j_gene: TRBJ2-1
abundance: .
CDR3nt: TGCAGCGTTGACAGTCCCGGAGGGAATGAGCAGTTCTTC
CDR3aa: CSVDSPGGNEQFF

d_gene: TRBD1
v_gene: TRBV29-1
j_gene: TRBJ1-5
abundance: few
CDR3nt: TGCAGCGCTGGGACAGGGGGGCAGCCCCAGCATTTT
CDR3aa: CSAGTGGQPQHF

d_gene: TRBD1
v_gene: TRBV20-1
j_gene: TRBJ1-2
abundance: once
CDR3nt: TGCAGTGCCCTGGACAGGGTTGACTATGGCTACACCTTC
CDR3aa: CSALDRVDYGYTF

d_gene: .
v_gene: TRBV15
j_gene: TRBJ2-2
abundance: .
CDR3nt: TGTGCCACCAGCAGAGATCTTAGGGACACCGGGGAGCTGTTTTTT
CDR3aa: CATSRDLRDTGELFF

d_gene: .
v_gene: TRBV19
j_gene: TRBJ2-6
abundance: once
CDR3nt: TGTGCCAGTAGTAGGGACACCTCTGGGGCCAACGTCCTGACTTTC
CDR3aa: CASSRDTSGANVLTF

d_gene: .
v_gene: TRBV29-1
j_gene: TRBJ1-2
abundance: .
CDR3nt: TGCAGCGTTGACCGCCCTTTCGACAAGACTAACTATGGCTACACCTTC
CDR3aa: CSVDRPFDKTNYGYTF

d_gene: .
v_gene: TRBV12-3/TRBV12-4
j_gene: TRBJ2-1
abundance: .
CDR3nt: TGTGCCAGCAGTTTAGGGACCGCCCGTAGTGAGCAGTTCTTC
CDR3aa: CASSLGTARSEQFF

d_gene: .
v_gene: TRBV20-1
j_gene: TRBJ2-2
abundance: .
CDR3nt: TGCAGTGCTAGTCTGGGGAACACCGGGGAGCTGTTTTTT
CDR3aa: CSASLGNTGELFF

d_gene: .
v_gene: TRBV20-1
j_gene: TRBJ1-6
abundance: .
CDR3nt: TGCAGTGCTAGAAGCCCACCGGGGGGCGCTGATAATTCACCCCTCCACTTT
CDR3aa: CSARSPPGGADNSPLHF

d_gene: TRBD1
v_gene: TRBV9
j_gene: TRBJ2-7
abundance: .
CDR3nt: TGTGCCAGCAGCGTAGAACAGGGGGCCCTCTACGAGCAGTACTTC
CDR3aa: CASSVEQGALYEQYF

d_gene: TRBD2
v_gene: TRBV5-4
j_gene: TRBJ2-5
abundance: .
CDR3nt: TGTGCCAGCAGCTTCTCAGCGGGGGAGAGGGAGACCCAGTACTTC
CDR3aa: CASSFSAGERETQYF

d_gene: TRBD2
v_gene: TRBV3-1
j_gene: TRBJ2-3
abundance: .
CDR3nt: TGTGCCAGCAGCCATCCCCCAGCGGGGCCCCTCCCAGATACGCAGTATTTT
CDR3aa: CASSHPPAGPLPDTQYF

d_gene: TRBD1
v_gene: TRBV7-8
j_gene: TRBJ2-5
abundance: .
CDR3nt: TGTGCCAGCAGCCCTACAGGGGCGCCCGCAGGGACCCAGTACTTC
CDR3aa: CASSPTGAPAGTQYF

d_gene: .
v_gene: TRBV29-1
j_gene: TRBJ1-1
abundance: .
CDR3nt: TGCAGCGTCGTGATCAACTTGAACACTGAAGCTTTCTTT
CDR3aa: CSVVINLNTEAFF

d_gene: .
v_gene: TRBV6-5
j_gene: TRBJ2-7
abundance: .
CDR3nt: TGTGCCAGCAGTTCGCCGGCGGGCGGTGGGGCGGGGGAGCAGTACTTC
CDR3aa: CASSSPAGGGAGEQYF

d_gene: TRBD1
v_gene: TRBV12-3/TRBV12-4
j_gene: TRBJ2-3
abundance: .
CDR3nt: TGTGCCAGCAGTCCCGGGACAGCCGGCACAGATACGCAGTATTTT
CDR3aa: CASSPGTAGTDTQYF

d_gene: .
v_gene: TRBV7-9
j_gene: TRBJ2-6
abundance: .
CDR3nt: TGTGCCAGCAGCATAGAAGGGATGGGTTTCTCTGGGGCCAACGTCCTGACTTTC
CDR3aa: CASSIEGMGFSGANVLTF

d_gene: TRBD2
v_gene: TRBV3-1
j_gene: TRBJ2-1
abundance: .
CDR3nt: TGTGCCAGCACCCAGGGGGGACTAGCGGCTAATGAGCAGTTCTTC
CDR3aa: CASTQGGLAANEQFF

d_gene: .
v_gene: TRBV7-9
j_gene: TRBJ1-5
abundance: once
CDR3nt: TGTGCCAGCGGCCGCGATAGCAATCAGCCCCAGCATTTT
CDR3aa: CASGRDSNQPQHF

d_gene: .
v_gene: TRBV15
j_gene: TRBJ2-5
abundance: .
CDR3nt: TGTGCCACCAGCAGAGAGGAAGAGACCCAGTACTTC
CDR3aa: CATSREEETQYF

d_gene: .
v_gene: TRBV7-3
j_gene: TRBJ2-5
abundance: .
CDR3nt: TGTGCCAGCAGTCAAAATAGGGGAGAGACCCAGTACTTC
CDR3aa: CASSQNRGETQYF

d_gene: .
v_gene: TRBV3-1
j_gene: TRBJ1-1
abundance: .
CDR3nt: TGTGCCAGCAGCCAAGTGCCCCGCAACGGTGAAGCTTTCTTT
CDR3aa: CASSQVPRNGEAFF

d_gene: .
v_gene: TRBV5-6
j_gene: TRBJ2-5
abundance: .
CDR3nt: TGTGCCAGCAGCCTGGACAGCACAGAGACCCAGTACTTC
CDR3aa: CASSLDSTETQYF

d_gene: .
v_gene: TRBV7-9
j_gene: TRBJ1-5
abundance: .
CDR3nt: TGTGCCAGCAGCCACCCCCAAGGGCCCCAGCATTTT
CDR3aa: CASSHPQGPQHF

d_gene: .
v_gene: TRBV27
j_gene: TRBJ2-4
abundance: .
CDR3nt: TGTGCCAGCCCGTGGCTAGCCAAAAACATTCAGTACTTC
CDR3aa: CASPWLAKNIQYF

d_gene: .
v_gene: TRBV15
j_gene: TRBJ2-1
abundance: .
CDR3nt: TGTGCCACCAGCAGAGATCCCCCCAGGACCGGCAATGAGCAGTTCTTC
CDR3aa: CATSRDPPRTGNEQFF

d_gene: .
v_gene: TRBV20-1
j_gene: TRBJ1-5
abundance: few
CDR3nt: TGCAGTGCTGGACGAAGCAATCAGCCCCAGCATTTT
CDR3aa: CSAGRSNQPQHF

d_gene: .
v_gene: TRBV29-1
j_gene: TRBJ1-1
abundance: .
CDR3nt: TGCAGCGTTGGCCGGGGGGAGTACACTGAAGCTTTCTTT
CDR3aa: CSVGRGEYTEAFF

d_gene: .
v_gene: TRBV6-2/TRBV6-3
j_gene: TRBJ1-1
abundance: .
CDR3nt: TGTGCCAGCAGTTACGGGGATACCAACACTGAAGCTTTCTTT
CDR3aa: CASSYGDTNTEAFF

d_gene: .
v_gene: TRBV5-4
j_gene: TRBJ2-2
abundance: .
CDR3nt: TGTGCCAGCAGCCTTGAGGGGCCCAGACGGAACACCGGGGAGCTGTTTTTT
CDR3aa: CASSLEGPRRNTGELFF

d_gene: TRBD2
v_gene: TRBV3-1
j_gene: TRBJ2-5
abundance: .
CDR3nt: TGTGCCAGCAGCGATGGGACTAGCGATACTCAAGAGACCCAGTACTTC
CDR3aa: CASSDGTSDTQETQYF

d_gene: TRBD1
v_gene: TRBV3-1
j_gene: TRBJ1-1
abundance: .
CDR3nt: TGTGCCAGCAGCCAGACGGGGACAGGGACATGGAACACTGAAGCTTTCTTT
CDR3aa: CASSQTGTGTWNTEAFF

d_gene: .
v_gene: TRBV10-3
j_gene: TRBJ1-5
abundance: .
CDR3nt: TGTGCCATCAGTGAGGCACAGGGTACTAGCAATCAGCCCCAGCATTTT
CDR3aa: CAISEAQGTSNQPQHF